This T cell receptor (beta chain) was recorded in a study of beta chain features in type 1 diabetes. This clone was picked up a small number of times. As yet, its antigen is unknown. The study, taken as a whole, reports: Within each of all four CD4+ subsets, Type 1 diabetes patients had TCRB CDR3s that were moderately but significantly shorter.

Looked up from germline, CDR1 is SGDLS and CDR2 is YYNGEE. The CDR3 runs 16 residues. The V gene end was trimmed by 4 bases and the J gene end by 8 bases; junction bases not matched to a gene: 13. The investigators reverse transcribed all of the isolated RNA, so they sequenced expressed TCRB transcripts. Produced via immunoSEQ multiplex PCR; TCRdb's table is partial and in-frame only. Here the sample spans a few hundred thousand clones, roughly an eighth being singletons. Every donor provided one heparinised blood draw, which averaged approximately 120 mL. The source material was naive CD4+ T cells from blood. The TCR was taken from a man aged 30-40 years with type 1 diabetes. The chain combines TRBV9 with TRBJ2-1; 9 bases line up with TRBD2. CDR3 sequence reads: CASSLGGTSWGDEQFF. The CDR3 DNA reads as TGTGCCAGCAGCCTAGGGGGGACTAGCTGGGGGGATGAGCAGTTCTTC.